The clone carrying this T cell receptor (beta chain) has a count of ten or more. The PCR ran on 60 Vbeta and 13 Jbeta primers. The repertoire was sequenced with immunoSEQ multiplex PCR; TCRdb's copy has only in-frame clones and lacks some. The table shows under 200,000 clones, with 79% occurring only once. The sample is drawn from a study of cytomegalovirus exposure and HLA in healthy donors. The V and J ends lost 2 bases and 2 bases, in that order; junction bases with no gene match: 0. CDR3 size: 14 residues. Germline CDR1 is SNHLY and CDR2 is FYNNEI. Sequences were obtained from PBMCs. This chain joins TRBV2 and TRBJ2-1; 7 nucleotides align to TRBD1. This TCR derives from a woman aged 40 to 50 in good health and CMV-seronegative. The CDR3 protein is CASSEQGAYNEQFF. In DNA, the CDR3 is TGTGCCAGCAGTGAACAGGGGGCCTACAATGAGCAGTTCTTC.